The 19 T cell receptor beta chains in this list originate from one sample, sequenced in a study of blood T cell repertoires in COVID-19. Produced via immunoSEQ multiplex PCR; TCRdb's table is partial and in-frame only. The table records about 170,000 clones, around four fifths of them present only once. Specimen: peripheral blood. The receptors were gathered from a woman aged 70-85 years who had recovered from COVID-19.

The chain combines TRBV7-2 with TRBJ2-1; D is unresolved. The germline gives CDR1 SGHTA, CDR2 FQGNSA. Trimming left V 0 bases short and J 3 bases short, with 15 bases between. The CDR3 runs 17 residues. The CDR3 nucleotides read TGTGCCAGCAGCTTAGCGCCGGTACGCGGCATCTACAATGAGCAGTTCTTC. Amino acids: CASSLAPVRGIYNEQFF.

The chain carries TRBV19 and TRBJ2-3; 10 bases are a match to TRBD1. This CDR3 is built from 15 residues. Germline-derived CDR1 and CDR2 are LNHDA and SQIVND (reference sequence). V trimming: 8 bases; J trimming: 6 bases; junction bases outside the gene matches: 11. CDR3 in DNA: TGTGCCAGTGGGGGACCGGGACAGGGGATGGATACGCAGTATTTT. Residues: CASGGPGQGMDTQYF.

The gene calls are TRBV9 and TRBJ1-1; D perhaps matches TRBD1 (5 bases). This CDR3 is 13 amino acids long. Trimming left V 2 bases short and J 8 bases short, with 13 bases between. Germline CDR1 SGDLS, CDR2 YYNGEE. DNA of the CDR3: TGTGCCAGCAGCGTGTCCGGGCGGGGGGAAGCTTTCTTT. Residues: CASSVSGRGEAFF.

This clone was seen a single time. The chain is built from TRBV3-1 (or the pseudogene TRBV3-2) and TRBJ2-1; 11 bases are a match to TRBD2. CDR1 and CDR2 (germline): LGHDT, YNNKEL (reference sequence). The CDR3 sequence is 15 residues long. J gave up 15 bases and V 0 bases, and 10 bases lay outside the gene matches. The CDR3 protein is CASSQDTSGSGGPFF. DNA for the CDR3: TGTGCCAGCAGCCAAGACACTAGCGGGAGCGGGGGCCCGTTCTTC.

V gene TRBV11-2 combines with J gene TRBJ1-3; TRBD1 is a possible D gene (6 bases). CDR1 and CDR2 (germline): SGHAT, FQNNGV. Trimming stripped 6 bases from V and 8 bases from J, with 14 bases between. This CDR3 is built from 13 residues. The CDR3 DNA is TGTGCCAGCAGGCCAGGGGCGGCGGACACCATATATTTT. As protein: CASRPGAADTIYF.

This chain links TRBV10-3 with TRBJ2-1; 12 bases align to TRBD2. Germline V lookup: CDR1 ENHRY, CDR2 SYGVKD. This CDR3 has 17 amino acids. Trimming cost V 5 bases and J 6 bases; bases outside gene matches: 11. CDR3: CAISLPLAGGDLNEQFF. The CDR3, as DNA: TGTGCCATCAGTCTCCCCCTAGCGGGAGGGGACCTCAATGAGCAGTTCTTC.

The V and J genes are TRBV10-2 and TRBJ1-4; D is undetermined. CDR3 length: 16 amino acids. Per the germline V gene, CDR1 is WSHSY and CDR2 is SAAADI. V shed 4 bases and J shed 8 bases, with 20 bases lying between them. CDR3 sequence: CASSVPPGSRPEKLFF. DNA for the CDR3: TGCGCCAGCAGTGTCCCTCCGGGGAGCCGTCCCGAAAAACTGTTTTTT.

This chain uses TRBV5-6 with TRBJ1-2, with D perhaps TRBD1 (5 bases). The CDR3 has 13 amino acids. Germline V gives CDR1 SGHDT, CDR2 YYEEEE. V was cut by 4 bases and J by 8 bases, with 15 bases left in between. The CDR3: CASSPLWGMGYTF. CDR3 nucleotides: TGTGCCAGCAGCCCCCTCTGGGGCATGGGCTACACCTTC.

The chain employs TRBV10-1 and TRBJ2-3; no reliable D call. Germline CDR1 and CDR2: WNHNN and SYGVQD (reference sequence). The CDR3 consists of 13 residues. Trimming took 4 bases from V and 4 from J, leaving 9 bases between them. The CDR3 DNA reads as TGCGCCAGCAGTGTCGGTTTGGCAGATACGCAGTATTTT. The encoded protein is CASSVGLADTQYF.

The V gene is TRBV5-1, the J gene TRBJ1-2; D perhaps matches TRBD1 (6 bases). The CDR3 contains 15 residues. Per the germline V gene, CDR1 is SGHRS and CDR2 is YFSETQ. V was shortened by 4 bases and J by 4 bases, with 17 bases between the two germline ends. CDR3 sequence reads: CASSPSAGEGYGYTF. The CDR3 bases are TGCGCCAGCAGCCCCTCGGCAGGGGAGGGCTATGGCTACACCTTC.

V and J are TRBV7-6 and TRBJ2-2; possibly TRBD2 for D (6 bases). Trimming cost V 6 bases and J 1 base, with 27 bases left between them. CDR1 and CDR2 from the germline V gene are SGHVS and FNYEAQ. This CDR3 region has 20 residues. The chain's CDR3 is CASRPFGAGSTGRNTGELFF. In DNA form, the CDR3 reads TGTGCCAGCAGGCCCTTTGGGGCGGGGTCAACCGGGAGGAACACCGGGGAGCTGTTTTTT.

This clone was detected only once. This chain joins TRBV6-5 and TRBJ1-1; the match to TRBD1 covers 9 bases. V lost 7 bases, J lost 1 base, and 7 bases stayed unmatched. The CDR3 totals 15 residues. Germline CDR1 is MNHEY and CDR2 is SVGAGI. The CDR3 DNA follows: TGTGCCAGCAACACCCGGGACAGGGCGAACACTGAAGCTTTCTTT. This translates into CASNTRDRANTEAFF.

The CDR3 nucleotides read TGCGCCAGCTTTGTGGGGACAGGGGGCACTGAAGCTTTCTTT. Its protein is CASFVGTGGTEAFF. The J gene is TRBJ1-1, the V gene TRBV5-1, with 11 bases matching TRBD1. The J segment lost 4 bases and the V segment lost 7 bases, leaving 6 bases of the junction unmatched. This CDR3 has 14 residues. Germline CDR1 and CDR2: SGHRS and YFSETQ.

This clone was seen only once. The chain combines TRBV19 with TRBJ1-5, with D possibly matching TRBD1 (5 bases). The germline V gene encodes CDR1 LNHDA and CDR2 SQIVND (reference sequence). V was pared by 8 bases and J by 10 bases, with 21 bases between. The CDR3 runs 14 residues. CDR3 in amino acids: CASRQTRGGSPQHF. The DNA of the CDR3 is TGTGCCAGTCGCCAAACCCGCGGGGGATCTCCCCAGCATTTT.

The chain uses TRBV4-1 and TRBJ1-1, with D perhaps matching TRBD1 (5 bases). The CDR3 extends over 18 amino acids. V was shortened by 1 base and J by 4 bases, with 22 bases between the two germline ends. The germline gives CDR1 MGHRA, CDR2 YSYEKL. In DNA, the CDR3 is TGCGCCAGCAGCCAAGGGCGGGGGGGGGAAAGAATTGGCACTGAAGCTTTCTTT. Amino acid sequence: CASSQGRGGERIGTEAFF.

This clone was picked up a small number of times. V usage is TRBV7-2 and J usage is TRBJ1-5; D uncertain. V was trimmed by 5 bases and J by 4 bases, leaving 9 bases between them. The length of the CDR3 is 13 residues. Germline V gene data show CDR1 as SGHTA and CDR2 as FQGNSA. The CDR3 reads CASSGDGNQPQHF. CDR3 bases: TGTGCCAGCAGCGGAGACGGGAATCAGCCCCAGCATTTT.

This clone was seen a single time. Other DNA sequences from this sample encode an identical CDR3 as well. The CDR3 loop is CASSLGGRGSYNSPLHF. CDR3 sequence (DNA): TGTGCCAGCAGCCTAGGGGGCAGGGGCTCCTATAATTCACCCCTCCACTTT. This chain joins TRBV5-4 and TRBJ1-6; 7 bases fit TRBD1. The CDR3 is 17 amino acids. With V trimmed by 4 bases and J by 0 bases, 7 bases remained unmatched. Per the germline V gene, CDR1 is SGHNT and CDR2 is YYREEE (reference sequence).

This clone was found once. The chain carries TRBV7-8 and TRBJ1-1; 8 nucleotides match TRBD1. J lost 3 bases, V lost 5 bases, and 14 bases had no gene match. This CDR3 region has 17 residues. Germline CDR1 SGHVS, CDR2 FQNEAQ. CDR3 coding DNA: TGTGCCAGCAGCCCTAGGACAGGGTTGAATCGGGACACTGAAGCTTTCTTT. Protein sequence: CASSPRTGLNRDTEAFF. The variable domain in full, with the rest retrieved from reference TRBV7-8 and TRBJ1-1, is GAGVSQSPRYKVAKRGQDVALRCDPISGHVSLFWYQQALGQGPEFLTYFQNEAQLDKSGLPSDRFFAERPEGSVSTLKIQRTQQEDSAVYLCASSPRTGLNRDTEAFFGQGTRLTVV.

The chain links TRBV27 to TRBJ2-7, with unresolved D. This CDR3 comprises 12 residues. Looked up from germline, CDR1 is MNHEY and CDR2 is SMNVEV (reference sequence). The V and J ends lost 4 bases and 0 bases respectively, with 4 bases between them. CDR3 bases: TGTGCCAGCAGTTCTTACTCCTACGAGCAGTACTTC. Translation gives CASSSYSYEQYF.